This TCR beta chain was captured by sequencing in a study of T cells in Graves' hyperthyroidism and ophthalmopathy. The wider study: At the time of initial diagnosis and before any treatment, peripheral blood was collected. General study findings and limits: From stable hyperthyroidism, ophthalmopathy was set apart by a 13 V-J model.

Duration under 3 months, a NOSPECS grade of at least 4, and a Clinical Activity Score of at least 3 characterized the ophthalmopathy patients. Those patients with uncontrolled infection, other autoimmune disease, pregnancy or lactation were excluded. TCR beta CDR3 regions were amplified from RNA transcripts. The primer set for the first-round RT-PCR of the TCR CDR3 was HTBI. MiXCR, run by TCRdb on the multiplex PCR reads, gives a single entry per CDR3 protein. The data show about 600,000 distinct CDR3 sequences, approximately 14% seen once. Germline V gives CDR1 MNHEY, CDR2 SMNVEV (reference sequence). This CDR3 is built from 14 residues. This clonotype occurred a few times. Antigen unknown. Germline is not matched at one junction end, which may reflect a read error.

The material sequenced was blood. The chain joins TRBV27 to TRBJ2-7, with 7 positions matching TRBD2. The clonotype comes from a woman aged 18-29 years with Graves' ophthalmopathy. In DNA, the CDR3 is TGTGCCAGCAGGACGAAGCGGGACTCCTACGGGCAGTACTTC. The encoded protein is CASRTKRDSYGQYF.